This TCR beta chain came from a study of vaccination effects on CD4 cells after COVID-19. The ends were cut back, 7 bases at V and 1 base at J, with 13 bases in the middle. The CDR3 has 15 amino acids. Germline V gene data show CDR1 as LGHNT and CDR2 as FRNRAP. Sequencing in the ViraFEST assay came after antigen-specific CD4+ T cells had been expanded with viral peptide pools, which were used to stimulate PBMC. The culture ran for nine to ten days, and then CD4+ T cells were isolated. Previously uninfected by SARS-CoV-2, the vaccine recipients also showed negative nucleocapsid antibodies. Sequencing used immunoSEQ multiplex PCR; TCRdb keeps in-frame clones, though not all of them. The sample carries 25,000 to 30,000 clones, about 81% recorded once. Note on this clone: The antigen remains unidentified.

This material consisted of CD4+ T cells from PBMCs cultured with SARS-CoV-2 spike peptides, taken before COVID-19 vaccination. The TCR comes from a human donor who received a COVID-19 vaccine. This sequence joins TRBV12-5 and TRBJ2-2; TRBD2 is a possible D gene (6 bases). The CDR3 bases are TGTGCTAGTGCCAGGGACTCTGTGAACACCGGGGAGCTGTTTTTT. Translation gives CASARDSVNTGELFF.